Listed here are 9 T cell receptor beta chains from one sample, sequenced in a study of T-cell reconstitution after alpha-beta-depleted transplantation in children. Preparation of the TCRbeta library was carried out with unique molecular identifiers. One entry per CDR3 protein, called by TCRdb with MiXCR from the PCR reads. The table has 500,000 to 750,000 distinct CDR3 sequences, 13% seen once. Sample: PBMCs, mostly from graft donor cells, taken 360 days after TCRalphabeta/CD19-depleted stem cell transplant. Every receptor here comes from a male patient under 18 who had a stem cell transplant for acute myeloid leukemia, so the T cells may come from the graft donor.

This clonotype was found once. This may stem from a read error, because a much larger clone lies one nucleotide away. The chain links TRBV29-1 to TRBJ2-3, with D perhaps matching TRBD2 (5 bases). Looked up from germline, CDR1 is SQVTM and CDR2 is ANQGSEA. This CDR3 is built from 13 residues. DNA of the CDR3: TGCAGCTCTGCCCCCCCGGGATCAGATACGCAGAATTTT. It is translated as CSSAPPGSDTQNF.

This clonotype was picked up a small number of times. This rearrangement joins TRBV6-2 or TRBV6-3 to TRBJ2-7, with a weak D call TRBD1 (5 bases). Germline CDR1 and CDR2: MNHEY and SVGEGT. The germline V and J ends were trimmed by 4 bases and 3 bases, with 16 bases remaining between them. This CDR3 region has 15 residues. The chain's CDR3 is CASSSLARGIYEQYF. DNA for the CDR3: TGTGCCAGCAGTTCCCTCGCAAGGGGCATCTACGAGCAGTACTTC.

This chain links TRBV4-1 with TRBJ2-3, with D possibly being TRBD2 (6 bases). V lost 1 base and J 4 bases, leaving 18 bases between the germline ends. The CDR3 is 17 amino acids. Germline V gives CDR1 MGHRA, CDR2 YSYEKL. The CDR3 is CASSQGSGSPWADTQYF. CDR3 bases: TGCGCCAGCAGCCAAGGGTCCGGGAGCCCCTGGGCAGATACGCAGTATTTT.

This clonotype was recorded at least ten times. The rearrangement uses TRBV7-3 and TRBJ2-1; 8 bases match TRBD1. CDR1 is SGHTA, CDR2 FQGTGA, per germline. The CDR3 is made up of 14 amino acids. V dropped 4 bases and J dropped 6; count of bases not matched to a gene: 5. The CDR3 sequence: CASSSGGRGNEQFF. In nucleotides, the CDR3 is TGTGCCAGCAGCTCAGGGGGCCGAGGCAATGAGCAGTTCTTC.

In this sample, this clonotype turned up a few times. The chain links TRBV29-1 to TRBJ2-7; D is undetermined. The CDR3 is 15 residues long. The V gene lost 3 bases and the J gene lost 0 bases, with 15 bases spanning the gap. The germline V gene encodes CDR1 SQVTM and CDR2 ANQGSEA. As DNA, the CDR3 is TGCAGCGTTGAGGAACAGACGGGTAACTCCTACGAGCAGTACTTC. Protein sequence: CSVEEQTGNSYEQYF.

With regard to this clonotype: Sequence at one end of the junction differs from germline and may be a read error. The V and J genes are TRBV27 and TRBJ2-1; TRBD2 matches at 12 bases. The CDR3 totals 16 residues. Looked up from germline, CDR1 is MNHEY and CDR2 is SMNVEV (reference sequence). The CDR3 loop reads CASSLSTSGRMNEQFF. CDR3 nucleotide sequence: TGTGCCAGCAGTCTATCGACTAGCGGGAGAATGAATGAGCAGTTCTTC.

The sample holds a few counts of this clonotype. CDR3 region: CASSLGPRSSTDTQYF. CDR3 DNA sequence: TGTGCCAGCAGCTTAGGGCCTCGATCTAGCACAGATACGCAGTATTTT. This rearrangement joins TRBV7-2 to TRBJ2-3; no definite D call. Germline lookup yields CDR1 SGHTA and CDR2 FQGNSA. V was trimmed by 1 base and J by 0 bases, leaving 11 bases between them. This CDR3 region has 16 residues.

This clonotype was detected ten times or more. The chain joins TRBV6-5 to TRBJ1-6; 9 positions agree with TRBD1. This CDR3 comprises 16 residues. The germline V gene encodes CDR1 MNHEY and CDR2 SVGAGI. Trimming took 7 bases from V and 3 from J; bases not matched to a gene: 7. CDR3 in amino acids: CASTTGGRGYNSPLHF. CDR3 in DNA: TGTGCCAGCACCACAGGGGGCAGGGGCTATAATTCACCCCTCCACTTT.

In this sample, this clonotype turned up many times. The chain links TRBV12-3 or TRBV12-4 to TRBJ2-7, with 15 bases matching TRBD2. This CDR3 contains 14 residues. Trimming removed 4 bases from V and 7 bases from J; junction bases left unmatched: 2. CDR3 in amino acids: CASSSGTSGREQYF. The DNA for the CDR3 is TGTGCCAGCAGTTCCGGGACTAGCGGGAGGGAGCAGTACTTC.